This T cell receptor beta chain is drawn from a study of control samples from healthy donors and cancer patients. TCRdb's copy holds only in-frame clones and misses some; the assay was immunoSEQ multiplex PCR. The table records under 65,000 clones, 80% to 90% of them present only once. V gave up 2 bases and J gave up 0 bases, with 10 bases separating them. Germline V gene data show CDR1 as GTSNPN and CDR2 as SVGIG (reference sequence). This CDR3 is built from 14 residues. This chain links TRBV30 with TRBJ1-1; TRBD1 is a possible D gene (6 bases). The clonotype comes from a woman in her fifties or sixties with lung cancer. The sequencing input was PBMCs. CDR3 protein: CAWSKRGMNTEAFF. DNA of the CDR3: TGTGCCTGGAGTAAAAGGGGGATGAACACTGAAGCTTTCTTT.